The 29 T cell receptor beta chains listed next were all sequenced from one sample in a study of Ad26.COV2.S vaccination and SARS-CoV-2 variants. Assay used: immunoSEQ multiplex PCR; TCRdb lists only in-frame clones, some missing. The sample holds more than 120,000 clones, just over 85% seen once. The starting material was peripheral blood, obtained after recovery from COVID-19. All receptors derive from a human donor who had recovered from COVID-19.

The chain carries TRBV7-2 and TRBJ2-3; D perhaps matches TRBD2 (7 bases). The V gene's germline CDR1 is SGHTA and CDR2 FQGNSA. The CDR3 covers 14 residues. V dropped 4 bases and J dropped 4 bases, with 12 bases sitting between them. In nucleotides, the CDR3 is TGTGCCAGCAGCTCCAGGGGAGGGGCAGATACGCAGTATTTT. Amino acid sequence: CASSSRGGADTQYF.

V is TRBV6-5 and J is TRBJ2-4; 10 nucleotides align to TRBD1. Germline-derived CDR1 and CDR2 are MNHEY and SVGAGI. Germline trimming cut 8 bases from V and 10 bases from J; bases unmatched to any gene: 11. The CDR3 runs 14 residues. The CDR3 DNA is TGTGCCAGCGGCGGGGGGACAGGGGTTGGAATTCAGTACTTC. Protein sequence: CASGGGTGVGIQYF.

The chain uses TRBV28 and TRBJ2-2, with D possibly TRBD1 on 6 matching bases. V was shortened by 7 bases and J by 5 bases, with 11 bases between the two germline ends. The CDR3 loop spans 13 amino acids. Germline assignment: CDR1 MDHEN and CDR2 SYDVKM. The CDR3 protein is CASNTGPTGELFF. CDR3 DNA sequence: TGTGCCAGCAACACAGGGCCTACCGGGGAGCTGTTTTTT.

The CDR3 region has the DNA TGTGCCAGCAGCGTAGCCACAGGACTAGCGGGGAGCACAGATACGCAGTATTTT. Amino acids: CASSVATGLAGSTDTQYF. The chain joins TRBV9 to TRBJ2-3; 12 bases agree with TRBD2. The CDR3 loop spans 18 amino acids. The V gene end was trimmed by 0 bases and the J gene end by 0 bases; junction bases not matched to a gene: 5. In germline, CDR1 is SGDLS, CDR2 YYNGEE.

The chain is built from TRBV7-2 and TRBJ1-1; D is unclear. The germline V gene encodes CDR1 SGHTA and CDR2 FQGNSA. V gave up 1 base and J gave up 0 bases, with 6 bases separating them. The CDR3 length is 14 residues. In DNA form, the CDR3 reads TGTGCCAGCAGCTTAGTCAGCATGAACACTGAAGCTTTCTTT. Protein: CASSLVSMNTEAFF.

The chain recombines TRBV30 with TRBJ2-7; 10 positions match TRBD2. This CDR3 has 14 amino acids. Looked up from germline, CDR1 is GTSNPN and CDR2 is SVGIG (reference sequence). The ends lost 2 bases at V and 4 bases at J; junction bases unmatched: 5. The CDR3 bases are TGTGCCTGGAGTCGAGCGGGGGGGGTTTACGAGCAGTACTTC. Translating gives CAWSRAGGVYEQYF.

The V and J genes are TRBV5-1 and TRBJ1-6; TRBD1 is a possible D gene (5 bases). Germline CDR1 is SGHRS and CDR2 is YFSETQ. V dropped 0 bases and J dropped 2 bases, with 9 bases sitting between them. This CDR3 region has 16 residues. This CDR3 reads CASSLGGETYNSPLHF. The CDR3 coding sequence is TGCGCCAGCAGCTTGGGGGGGGAGACCTATAATTCACCCCTCCACTTT.

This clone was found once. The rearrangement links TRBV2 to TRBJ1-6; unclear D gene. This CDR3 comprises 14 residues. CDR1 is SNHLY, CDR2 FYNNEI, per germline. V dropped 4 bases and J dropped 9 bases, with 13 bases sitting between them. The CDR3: CASSVTAFGSPLHF. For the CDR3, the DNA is TGTGCCAGCAGTGTTACGGCGTTTGGTTCACCCCTCCACTTT.

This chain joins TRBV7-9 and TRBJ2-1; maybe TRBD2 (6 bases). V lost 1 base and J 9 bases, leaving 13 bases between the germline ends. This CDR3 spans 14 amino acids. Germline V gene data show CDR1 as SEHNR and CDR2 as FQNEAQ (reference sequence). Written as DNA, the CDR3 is TGTGCCAGCAGCTTAGGAATCGGTAGCGGTGAGCAGTTCTTC. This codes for CASSLGIGSGEQFF.

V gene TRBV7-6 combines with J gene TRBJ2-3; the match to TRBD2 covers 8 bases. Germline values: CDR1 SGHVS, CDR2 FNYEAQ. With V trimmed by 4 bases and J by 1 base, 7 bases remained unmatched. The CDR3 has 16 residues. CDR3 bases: TGTGCCAGCAGCTCCCCTTCCGGGGGGGGCACAGATACGCAGTATTTT. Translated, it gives CASSSPSGGGTDTQYF.

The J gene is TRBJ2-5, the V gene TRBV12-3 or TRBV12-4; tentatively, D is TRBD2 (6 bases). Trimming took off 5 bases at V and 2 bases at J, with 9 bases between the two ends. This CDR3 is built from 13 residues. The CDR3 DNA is TGTGCCAGCAGTCGGGACTCTCAAGAGACCCAGTACTTC. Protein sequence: CASSRDSQETQYF.

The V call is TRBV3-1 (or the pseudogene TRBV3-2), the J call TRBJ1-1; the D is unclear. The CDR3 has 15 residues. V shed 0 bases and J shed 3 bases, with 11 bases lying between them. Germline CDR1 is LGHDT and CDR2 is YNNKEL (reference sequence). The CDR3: CASSQDRGLDTEAFF. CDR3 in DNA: TGTGCCAGCAGCCAAGATCGTGGGCTTGACACTGAAGCTTTCTTT.

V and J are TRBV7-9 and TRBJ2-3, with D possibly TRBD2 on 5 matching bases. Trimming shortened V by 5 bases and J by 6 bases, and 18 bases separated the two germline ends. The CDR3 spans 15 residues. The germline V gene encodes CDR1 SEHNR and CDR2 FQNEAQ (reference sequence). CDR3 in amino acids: CASSLWRFAGDTQYF. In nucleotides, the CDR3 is TGTGCCAGCAGCCTCTGGAGGTTTGCTGGTGATACGCAGTATTTT.

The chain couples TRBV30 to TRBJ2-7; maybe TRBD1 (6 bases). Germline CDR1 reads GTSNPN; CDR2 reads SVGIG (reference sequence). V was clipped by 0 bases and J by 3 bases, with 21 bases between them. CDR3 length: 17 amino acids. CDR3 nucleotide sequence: TGTGCCTGGAGTGTAAGGAGTCGGACAGATCTTGGCTACGAGCAGTACTTC. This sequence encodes CAWSVRSRTDLGYEQYF.

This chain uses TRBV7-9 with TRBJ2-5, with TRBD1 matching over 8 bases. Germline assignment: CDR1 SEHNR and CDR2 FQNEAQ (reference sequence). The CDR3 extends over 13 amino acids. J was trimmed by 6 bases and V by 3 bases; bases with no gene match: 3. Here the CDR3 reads CASSFRQGKTQYF. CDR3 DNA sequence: TGTGCCAGCAGCTTTCGACAGGGGAAGACCCAGTACTTC.

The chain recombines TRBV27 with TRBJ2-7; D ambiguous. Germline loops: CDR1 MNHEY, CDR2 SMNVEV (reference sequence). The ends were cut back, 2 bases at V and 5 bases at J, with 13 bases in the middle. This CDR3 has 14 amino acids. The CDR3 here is CASSLTFPTDEQYF. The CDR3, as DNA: TGTGCCAGCAGTTTAACCTTTCCGACGGACGAGCAGTACTTC.

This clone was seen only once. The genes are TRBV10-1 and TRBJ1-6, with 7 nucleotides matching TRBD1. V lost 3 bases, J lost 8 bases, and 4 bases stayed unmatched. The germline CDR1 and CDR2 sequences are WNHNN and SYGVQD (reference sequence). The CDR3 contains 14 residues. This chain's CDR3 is CASSENRGYSPLHF. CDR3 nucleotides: TGCGCCAGCAGTGAAAACAGGGGATATTCACCCCTCCACTTT.

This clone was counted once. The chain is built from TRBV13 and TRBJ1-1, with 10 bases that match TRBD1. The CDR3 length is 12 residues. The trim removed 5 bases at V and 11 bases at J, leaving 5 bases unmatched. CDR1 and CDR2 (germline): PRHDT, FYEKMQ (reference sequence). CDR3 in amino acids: CASSQGQGVAFF. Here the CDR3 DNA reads TGTGCCAGCAGCCAAGGACAGGGGGTGGCTTTCTTT.

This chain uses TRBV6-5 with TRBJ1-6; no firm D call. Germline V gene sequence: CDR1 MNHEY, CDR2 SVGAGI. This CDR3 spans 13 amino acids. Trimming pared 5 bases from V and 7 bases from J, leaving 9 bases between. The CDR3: CASSQNWNSPLHF. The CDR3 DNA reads TGTGCCAGCAGTCAAAATTGGAATTCACCCCTCCACTTT.

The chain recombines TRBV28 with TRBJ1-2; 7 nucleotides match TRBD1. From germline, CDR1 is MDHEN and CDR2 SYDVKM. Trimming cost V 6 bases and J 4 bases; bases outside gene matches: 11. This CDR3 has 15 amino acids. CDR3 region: CASRLPGQSFYGYTF. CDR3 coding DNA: TGTGCCAGCAGGCTTCCGGGACAGAGCTTCTATGGCTACACCTTC.

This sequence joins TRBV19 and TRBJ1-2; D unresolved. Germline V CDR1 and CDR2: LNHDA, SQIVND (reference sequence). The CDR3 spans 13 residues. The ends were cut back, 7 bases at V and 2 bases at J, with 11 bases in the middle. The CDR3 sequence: CASKRTGNYGYTF. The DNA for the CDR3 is TGTGCCAGTAAACGGACGGGCAACTATGGCTACACCTTC.

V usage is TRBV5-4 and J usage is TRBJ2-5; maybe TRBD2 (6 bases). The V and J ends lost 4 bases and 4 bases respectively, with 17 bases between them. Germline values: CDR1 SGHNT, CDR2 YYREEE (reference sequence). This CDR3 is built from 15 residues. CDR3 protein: CASSPGWGVGETQYF. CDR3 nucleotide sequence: TGTGCCAGCAGCCCCGGTTGGGGGGTCGGAGAGACCCAGTACTTC. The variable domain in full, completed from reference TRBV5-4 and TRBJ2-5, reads ETGVTQSPTHLIKTRGQQVTLRCSSQSGHNTVSWYQQALGQGPQFIFQYYREEENGRGNFPPRFSGLQFPNYSSELNVNALELDDSALYLCASSPGWGVGETQYFGPGTRLLVL.

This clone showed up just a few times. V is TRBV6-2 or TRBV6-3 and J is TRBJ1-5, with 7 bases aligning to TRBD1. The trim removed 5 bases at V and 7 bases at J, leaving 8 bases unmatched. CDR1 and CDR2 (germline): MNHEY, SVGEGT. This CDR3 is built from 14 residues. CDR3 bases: TGTGCCAGCAGTCCAGCGACAGGGTCGCAGCCCCAGCATTTT. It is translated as CASSPATGSQPQHF.

CDR3 DNA sequence: TGCAGTGCTAGTACGACCGATAGCAATCAGCCCCAGCATTTT. Its protein product is CSASTTDSNQPQHF. V usage is TRBV20-1 and J usage is TRBJ1-5, with D uncertain. Trimming stripped 3 bases from V and 0 bases from J, with 9 bases between. Germline loops: CDR1 DFQATT, CDR2 SNEGSKA (reference sequence). The CDR3 is 14 amino acids.

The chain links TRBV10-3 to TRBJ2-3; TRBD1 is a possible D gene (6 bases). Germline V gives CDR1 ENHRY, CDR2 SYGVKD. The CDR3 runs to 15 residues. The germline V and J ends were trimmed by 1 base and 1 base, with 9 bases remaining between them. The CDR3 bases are TGTGCCATCAGTGAGTTCGAGGGGGGCACAGATACGCAGTATTTT. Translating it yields CAISEFEGGTDTQYF.

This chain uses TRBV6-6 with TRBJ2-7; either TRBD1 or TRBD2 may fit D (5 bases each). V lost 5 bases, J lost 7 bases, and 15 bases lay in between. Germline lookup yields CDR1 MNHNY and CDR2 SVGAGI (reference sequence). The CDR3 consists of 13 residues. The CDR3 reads CASSPGVRQEQYF. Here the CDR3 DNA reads TGTGCCAGCAGTCCCGGGGTCCGACAGGAGCAGTACTTC.

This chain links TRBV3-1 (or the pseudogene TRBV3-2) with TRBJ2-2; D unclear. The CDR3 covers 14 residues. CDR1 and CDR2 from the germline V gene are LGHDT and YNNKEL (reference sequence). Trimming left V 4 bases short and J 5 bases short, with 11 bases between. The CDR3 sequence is CASSPTSPTGELFF. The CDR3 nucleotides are TGTGCCAGCAGCCCCACGAGTCCAACCGGGGAGCTGTTTTTT.

The CDR3 region is CASSSDSYTEAFF. CDR3 nucleotide sequence: TGTGCCAGCAGTTCGGACAGTTACACTGAAGCTTTCTTT. The chain couples TRBV6-1 to TRBJ1-1; the D gene is possibly TRBD1 (6 bases). The CDR3 consists of 13 residues. Trimming stripped 5 bases from V and 3 bases from J, with 10 bases between. Germline values: CDR1 MNHNS, CDR2 SASEGT.

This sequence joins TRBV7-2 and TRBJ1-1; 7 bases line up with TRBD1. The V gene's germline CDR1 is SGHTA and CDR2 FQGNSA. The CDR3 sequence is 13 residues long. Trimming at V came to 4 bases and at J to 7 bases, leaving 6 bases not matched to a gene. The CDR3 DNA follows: TGTGCCAGCAGCTCCGACAGGGAGTTTGAAGCTTTCTTT. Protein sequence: CASSSDREFEAFF.